This paragraph reports one T cell receptor (beta chain). This sample stems from a study of blood T cell repertoires in COVID-19. Study details: COVID-19 samples, acute and convalescent, were from the United States, Italy and Spain.

In the original processing: It was from reference gene primer amplification that nucleated cell counts were estimated. TCRdb keeps only in-frame clones here, not all; method: immunoSEQ multiplex PCR. V and J calls and clone size are as listed in that table; D and trimming were resolved from the DNA. This sample has 150,000 to 250,000 clones, with around 87% found just once. Trimming removed 0 bases at V and 8 bases at J, with 18 bases between. CDR1 is KGHDR, CDR2 SFDVKD, per germline. The CDR3 is 16 amino acids. Before being deemed recovered, Cohort 3 donors had two negative PCRs, clearance, or symptom resolution.

The source is a woman aged 30 to 39 who had recovered from COVID-19. Sequences were obtained from PBMCs or T cells enriched from blood (not recorded which). V usage is TRBV24-1 and J usage is TRBJ1-2; D is perhaps TRBD1 (5 bases). DNA for the CDR3: TGTGCCACCAGTGATTTGAATATCGGCAGGGAAAAGGGCTACACCTTC. This translates into CATSDLNIGREKGYTF.